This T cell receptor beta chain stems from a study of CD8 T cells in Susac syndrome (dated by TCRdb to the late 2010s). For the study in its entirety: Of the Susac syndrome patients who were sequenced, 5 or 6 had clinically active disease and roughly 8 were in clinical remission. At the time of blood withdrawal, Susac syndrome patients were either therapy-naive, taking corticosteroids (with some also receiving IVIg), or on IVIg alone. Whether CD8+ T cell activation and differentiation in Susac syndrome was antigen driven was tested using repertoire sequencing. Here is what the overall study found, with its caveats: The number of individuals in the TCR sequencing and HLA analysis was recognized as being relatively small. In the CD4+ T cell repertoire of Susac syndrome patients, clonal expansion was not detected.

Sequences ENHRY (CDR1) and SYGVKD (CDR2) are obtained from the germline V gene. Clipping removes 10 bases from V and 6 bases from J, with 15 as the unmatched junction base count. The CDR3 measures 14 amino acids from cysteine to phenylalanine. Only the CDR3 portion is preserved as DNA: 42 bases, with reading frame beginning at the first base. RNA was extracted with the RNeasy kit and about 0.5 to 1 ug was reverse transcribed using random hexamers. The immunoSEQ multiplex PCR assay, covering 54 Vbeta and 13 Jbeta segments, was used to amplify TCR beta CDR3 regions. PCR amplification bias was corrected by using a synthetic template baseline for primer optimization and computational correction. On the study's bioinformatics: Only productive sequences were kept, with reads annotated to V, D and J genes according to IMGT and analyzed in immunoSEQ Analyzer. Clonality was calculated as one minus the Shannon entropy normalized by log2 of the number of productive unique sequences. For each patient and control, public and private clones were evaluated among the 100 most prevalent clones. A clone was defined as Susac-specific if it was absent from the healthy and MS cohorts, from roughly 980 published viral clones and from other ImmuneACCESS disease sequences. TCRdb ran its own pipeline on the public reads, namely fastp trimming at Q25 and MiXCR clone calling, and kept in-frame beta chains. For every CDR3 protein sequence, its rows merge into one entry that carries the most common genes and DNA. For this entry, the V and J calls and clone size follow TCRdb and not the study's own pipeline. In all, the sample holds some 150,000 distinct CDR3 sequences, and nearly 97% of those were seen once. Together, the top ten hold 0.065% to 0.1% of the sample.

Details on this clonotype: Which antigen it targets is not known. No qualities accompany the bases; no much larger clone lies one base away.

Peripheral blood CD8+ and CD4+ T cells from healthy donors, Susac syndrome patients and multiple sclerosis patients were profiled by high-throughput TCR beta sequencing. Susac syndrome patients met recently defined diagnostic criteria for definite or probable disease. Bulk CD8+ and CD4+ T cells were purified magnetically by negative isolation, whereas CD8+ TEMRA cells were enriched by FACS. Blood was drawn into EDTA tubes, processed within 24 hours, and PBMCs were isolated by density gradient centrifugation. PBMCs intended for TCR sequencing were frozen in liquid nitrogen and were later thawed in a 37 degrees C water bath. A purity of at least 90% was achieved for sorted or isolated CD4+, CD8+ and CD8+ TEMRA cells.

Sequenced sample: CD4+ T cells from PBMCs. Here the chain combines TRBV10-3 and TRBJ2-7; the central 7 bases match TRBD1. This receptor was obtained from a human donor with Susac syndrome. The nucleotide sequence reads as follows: TGTGCCACTAACAGGGGTGAGTCGTCTGGCGAGCAGTACTTC. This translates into CATNRGESSGEQYF.